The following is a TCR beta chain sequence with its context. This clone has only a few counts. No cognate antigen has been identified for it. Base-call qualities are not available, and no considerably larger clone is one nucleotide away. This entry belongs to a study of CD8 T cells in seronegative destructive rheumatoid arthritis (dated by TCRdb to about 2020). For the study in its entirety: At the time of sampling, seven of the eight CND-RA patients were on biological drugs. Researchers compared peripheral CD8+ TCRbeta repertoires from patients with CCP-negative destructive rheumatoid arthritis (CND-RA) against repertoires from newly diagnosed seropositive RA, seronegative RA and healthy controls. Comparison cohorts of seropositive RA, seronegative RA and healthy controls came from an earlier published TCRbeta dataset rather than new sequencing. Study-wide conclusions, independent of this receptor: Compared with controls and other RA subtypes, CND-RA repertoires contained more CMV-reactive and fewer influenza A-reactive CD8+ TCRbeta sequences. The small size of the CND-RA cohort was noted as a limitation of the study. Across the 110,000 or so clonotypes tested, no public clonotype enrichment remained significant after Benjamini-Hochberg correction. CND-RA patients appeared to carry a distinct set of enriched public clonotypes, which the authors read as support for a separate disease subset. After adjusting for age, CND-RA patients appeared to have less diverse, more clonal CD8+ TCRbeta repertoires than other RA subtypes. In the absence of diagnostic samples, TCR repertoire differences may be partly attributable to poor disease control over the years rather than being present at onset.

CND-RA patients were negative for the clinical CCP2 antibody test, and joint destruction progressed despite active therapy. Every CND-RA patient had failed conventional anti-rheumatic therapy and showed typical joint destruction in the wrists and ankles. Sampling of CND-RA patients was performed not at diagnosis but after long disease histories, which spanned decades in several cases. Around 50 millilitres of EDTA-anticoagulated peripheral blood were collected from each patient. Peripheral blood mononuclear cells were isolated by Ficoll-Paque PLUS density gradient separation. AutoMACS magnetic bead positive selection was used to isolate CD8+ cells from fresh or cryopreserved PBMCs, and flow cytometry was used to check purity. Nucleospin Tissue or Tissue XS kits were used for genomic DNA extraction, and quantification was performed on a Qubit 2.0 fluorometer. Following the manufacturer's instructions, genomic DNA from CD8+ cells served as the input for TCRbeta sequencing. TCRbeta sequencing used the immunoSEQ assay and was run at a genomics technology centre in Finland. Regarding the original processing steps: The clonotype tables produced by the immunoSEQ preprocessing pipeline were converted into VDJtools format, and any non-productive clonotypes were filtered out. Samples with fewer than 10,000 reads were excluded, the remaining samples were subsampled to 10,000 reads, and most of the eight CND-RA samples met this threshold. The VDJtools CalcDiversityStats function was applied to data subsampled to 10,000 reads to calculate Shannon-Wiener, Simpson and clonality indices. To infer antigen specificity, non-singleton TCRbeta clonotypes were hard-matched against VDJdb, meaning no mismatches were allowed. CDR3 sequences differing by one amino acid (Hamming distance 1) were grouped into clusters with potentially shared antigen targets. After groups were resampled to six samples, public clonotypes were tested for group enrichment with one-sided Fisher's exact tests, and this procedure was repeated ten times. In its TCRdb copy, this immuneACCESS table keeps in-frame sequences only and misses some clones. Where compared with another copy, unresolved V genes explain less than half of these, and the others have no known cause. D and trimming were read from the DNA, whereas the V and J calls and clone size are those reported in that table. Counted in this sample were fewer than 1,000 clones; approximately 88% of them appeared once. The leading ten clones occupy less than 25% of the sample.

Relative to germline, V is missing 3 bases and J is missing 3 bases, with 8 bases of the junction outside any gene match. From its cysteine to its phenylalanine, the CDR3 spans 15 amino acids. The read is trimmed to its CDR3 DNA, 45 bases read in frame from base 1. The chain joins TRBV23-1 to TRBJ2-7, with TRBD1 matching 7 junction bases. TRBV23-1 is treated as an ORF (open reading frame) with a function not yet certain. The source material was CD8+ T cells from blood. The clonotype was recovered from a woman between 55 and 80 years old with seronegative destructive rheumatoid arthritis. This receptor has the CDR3 CASSHARDSNYEQYF. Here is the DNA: TGCGCCAGCAGTCATGCCCGGGACAGCAACTACGAGCAGTACTTC.